This T cell receptor (beta chain) was identified during a study of CD8 T cells in ankylosing spondylitis. Germline V gene data show CDR1 as MNHNS and CDR2 as SASEGT. With 7 bases removed from V and 7 bases from J, the gap between germline ends came to 19 bases. This CDR3 has 15 residues. Many counts were recorded for this clonotype. TCRdb redid the calling of the 5' RACE reads with MiXCR, one entry per CDR3 protein. The repertoire has around 230,000 distinct CDR3 sequences, roughly 8% of them found once; the top ten carry more than 4.5%. The chain employs TRBV6-1 and TRBJ1-4; weak D call: TRBD1 (5 bases). Sequencing was carried out using blood, either unsorted or a sorted T cell fraction (not recorded which). The clonotype originates from a female donor with ankylosing spondylitis or in good health (not recorded which). CDR3 region: CASTPHGTESEKLFF. The CDR3 DNA reads TGTGCCAGCACCCCTCACGGGACCGAAAGTGAAAAACTGTTTTTT.